This T cell receptor (beta chain) was identified during a study of CD8 T cells in Susac syndrome. The authors carried out high-throughput sequencing of TCR beta. They applied it to CD8+ and CD4+ T cells obtained from blood. The multiple sclerosis control group consisted of treatment-naive patients whose relapsing-remitting disease, which was either stable or active, fulfilled revised McDonald criteria. TEMRA cells were FACS-enriched, unlike CD8+ and CD4+ T cells, which were negatively isolated. Random hexamers were used to reverse transcribe the RNA input (about 0.45 to 1 ug). The method of amplification for TCR beta CDR3 was immunoSEQ multiplex PCR, covering 54 Vbeta and 13 Jbeta. TCRdb analysed the immunoSEQ multiplex PCR reads with MiXCR anew, one entry per CDR3 protein. The profile shows around 280,000 distinct CDR3 sequences, 92% of them singletons. The CDR3 has 13 residues. Trimming took off 5 bases at V and 5 bases at J, with 11 bases between the two ends. Germline CDR1 is LNHDA and CDR2 is SQIVND (reference sequence).

The receptor comes from a human donor with multiple sclerosis. The sequenced sample was CD4+ T cells from PBMCs. The chain links TRBV19 to TRBJ2-3; D gene uncertain. The CDR3 region is CASSFQRRDTQYF. For the CDR3, the DNA is TGTGCCAGTAGTTTTCAAAGGAGAGATACGCAGTATTTT.